The clone carrying this TCR beta chain was found many times. Antigen specificity is unknown. The sample belongs to a study of T-cell reconstitution after alpha-beta-depleted transplantation in children. Broader study findings: The authors attributed T-cell counts and diversity one year after transplant mostly to newly produced T cells.

Library preparation (for TCRbeta) was performed with unique molecular identifiers. TCRdb reprocessed the PCR reads via MiXCR and lists one record per CDR3 protein. The profile covers some 300,000 distinct CDR3 sequences, with 6.5% to 9% appearing a single time and 9.1% taken by the ten largest. The sequence was obtained from a female patient aged 2-10 years who had a stem cell transplant for Fanconi anemia, so the T cells may come from the graft donor. The source was peripheral blood, collected 360 days after TCRalphabeta/CD19-depleted stem cell transplant.

The CDR3 protein is CSPLAGYTADTQYF. The CDR3 DNA sequence: TGCAGTCCCTTAGCGGGGTATACCGCAGATACGCAGTATTTT. The genes are TRBV20-1 and TRBJ2-3, with 8 bases lining up with TRBD2. V lost 8 bases, J lost 4 bases, and 11 bases stayed unmatched. This CDR3 has 14 residues. Germline V lookup: CDR1 DFQATT, CDR2 SNEGSKA (reference sequence).